This entry concerns a single TCR beta chain. The PCR contained 60 Vbeta and 13 Jbeta primers. Clones were read by immunoSEQ multiplex PCR, and TCRdb kept only the in-frame ones, dropping some. The table records about 95,000 clones, around three quarters of them present only once. This sample is part of a study of cytomegalovirus exposure and HLA in healthy donors. The CDR3 is made up of 13 amino acids. The V gene's germline CDR1 is MNHEY and CDR2 SMNVEV (reference sequence). With 6 bases clipped from V and 7 bases from J, the junction kept 7 bases outside the gene matches. The source is a young man in good health and CMV-seropositive. The chain employs TRBV27 and TRBJ1-2, with 8 bases lining up with TRBD1. Sequencing used PBMCs. The CDR3 protein is CASSLRGQGGYTF. DNA for the CDR3: TGTGCCAGCAGCCTCAGGGGGCAGGGTGGCTACACCTTC.